This T cell receptor beta chain was captured by sequencing in a study of T cells in Graves' hyperthyroidism and ophthalmopathy (dated by TCRdb to about 2019). Regarding the study in general: Peripheral blood samples were taken at the time of initial diagnosis, prior to any treatment. A discovery cohort of 95 to 100 patients, approximately 45 with Graves' ophthalmopathy and 57 with stable Graves' hyperthyroidism, was used to find distinguishing TCR V-J signatures. Prospective prediction of ophthalmopathy was tested in an independent validation cohort consisting of 18 to 20 hyperthyroidism patients and more than 15 patients who later progressed to ophthalmopathy. The 100 or so discovery patients were divided at random into training and test sets in a 7:3 ratio. In addition, the study compared T-cell repertoires in thyroid tissue and in blood from roughly 6 Graves' hyperthyroidism patients. Following sampling, methimazole starting at 30 mg daily was given to hyperthyroidism patients, and high-dose intravenous methylprednisolone was given to ophthalmopathy patients. The paper reports TCR Vbeta CDR3 sequencing of roughly 140 peripheral blood samples: 43 ophthalmopathy, 70 to 85 hyperthyroidism and approximately 17 progressor patients. Overall results and qualifications from the work: In validation, progression to ophthalmopathy was predicted by the model with 70% to 71% sensitivity and about 72% specificity, a median of around 6.5 months before onset. Sample size was not statistically predetermined, and blinding of investigators to group allocation was not performed. In cross-validation, a model built on a 13 V-J signature told ophthalmopathy apart from stable hyperthyroidism with over 85% sensitivity and 81% to 82% specificity, and in testing the same model reached 80%/75%. Most expanded thyroid clonotypes (frequency above 0.001) were also detected in blood, a finding suggesting that blood repertoires may reflect thyroid immune responses.

Graves' hyperthyroidism was defined as stable when no progression to ophthalmopathy occurred over 18 months of follow-up. Hyperthyroidism patients were newly diagnosed, had a disease duration of under 2 months, and were aged 18 to 65 years. The study excluded patients with uncontrolled infections, other autoimmune diseases, pregnancy or lactation. Diagnoses were based on clinical symptoms, serum thyroxine and TRAb, thyroid ultrasound and orbital computed tomography. PBMCs were isolated from about 9 ml of fresh peripheral blood by Ficoll-Paque density gradient centrifugation. Total RNA was extracted with Trizol reagent, and quality was checked on an Agilent 2100 Bioanalyzer. This clonotype occurred many times. Its antigen is unknown. It has no much larger one-base neighbor in the sample; base qualities were not kept. The germline V gene encodes CDR1 SQVTM and CDR2 ANQGSEA. V is pared back by 5 bases and J by 4 bases, with 11 bases lying between the germline termini. The CDR3 covers 12 residues, taking in both the cysteine and the phenylalanine. Only the CDR3 region is kept as DNA, spanning 36 bases read in frame from base 1.

TCR beta CDR3 regions were amplified from RNA transcripts. The TCR CDR3 was subjected to a first round of RT-PCR using the HTBI primer set and the Qiagen OneStep RT-PCR kit. A second multiplex PCR round built the libraries, followed by size selection and purification. The libraries were sequenced on an Illumina HiSeq2000 using paired-end 100 bp reads. The paper's processing steps were these. Raw data were processed with SOAPnuke, discarding reads with adapters, uncalled bases, mean Phred below 15, or no exact constant-primer or identifier match. COPE v1.2.5 was used to merge the high-quality paired reads, and each unique nucleotide sequence was defined as a clonotype. MiTCR v1.1 was used to align the clonotypes against IMGT TRBV, TRBD and TRBJ reference segments. The analysis was restricted to V-J combinations with a frequency above 0.0001, which together covered 99.2% of the repertoires. The TCS score was defined as the ratio of F50 (clonal expansion) to E x V (chaos), calculated using BLOSUM62-based TCRdist between CDR3 peptides within each V-J. Welch's t-statistics and random forest reduced just over 500 V-J features to 13, which were used in a naive Bayes classifier (R e1071). TCRdb reanalyzed the raw reads on its own, using fastp at Q25 for trimming and MiXCR for clone calling, and kept in-frame beta chains. One record per CDR3 amino acid sequence lists the most common genes and DNA. TCRdb assigned the V and J calls; the authors' analysis was not used. This sample has some 300,000 distinct CDR3 sequences in its table, and roughly 15% of those were observed once. 7.9% of the sample lies in the top ten.

Specimen: blood. Recombination connected TRBV29-1 to TRBJ1-1, with the identity of the D gene unclear. This sequence originates from a woman aged 40 to 50 with Graves' hyperthyroidism. The CDR3 region: CSVNSRFTEAFF. The DNA sequence is given as TGCAGCGTTAACAGTCGTTTCACTGAAGCTTTCTTT.